The rows below give T cell receptor beta chains drawn from one sample of a study of T-cell memory formation after mild COVID-19. MiXCR, run by TCRdb on the 5' RACE reads, gives a single entry per CDR3 protein. The sample lists over 500,000 distinct CDR3 sequences; approximately 15% were seen once. The sequenced material came from PBMCs or a T cell subset sorted from them (not recorded which). These receptor sequences come from an adult woman who had mild COVID-19 (a few samples of this study predate the infection). Cell type and time point are not known. The CDR3 runs from the conserved cysteine through the conserved F or W. Each record gives: J gene, D gene, clone size, V gene, CDR3 protein, CDR3 DNA. The D gene is left open where the match is weak. Rows may omit the clone size; those that give it use once, few, many or a size class.

J gene: TRBJ1-1
D gene: NA
clone size: NA
V gene: TRBV28
CDR3 protein: CASKEIWDTEAFF
CDR3 DNA: TGTGCCAGCAAGGAAATATGGGACACTGAAGCTTTCTTT

J gene: TRBJ2-5
D gene: TRBD1
clone size: many
V gene: TRBV5-1
CDR3 protein: CASSFQQGQQETQYF
CDR3 DNA: TGCGCCAGCAGCTTCCAGCAGGGACAGCAAGAGACCCAGTACTTC

J gene: TRBJ1-1
D gene: NA
clone size: NA
V gene: TRBV9
CDR3 protein: CASSGAGGATRRTEAFF
CDR3 DNA: TGTGCCAGCAGCGGAGCCGGAGGGGCCACAAGAAGAACTGAAGCTTTCTTT

J gene: TRBJ1-2
D gene: NA
clone size: NA
V gene: TRBV29-1
CDR3 protein: CSVAGIYGYTF
CDR3 DNA: TGCAGCGTTGCGGGAATCTATGGCTACACCTTC

J gene: TRBJ2-7
D gene: TRBD2
clone size: NA
V gene: TRBV2
CDR3 protein: CASSQKTSGKIYEQYF
CDR3 DNA: TGTGCCAGCAGTCAAAAGACTAGCGGGAAAATCTACGAGCAGTACTTC

J gene: TRBJ2-3
D gene: TRBD2
clone size: NA
V gene: TRBV5-1
CDR3 protein: CASSYGLAGTDTQYF
CDR3 DNA: TGCGCCAGCAGCTATGGACTAGCGGGCACAGATACGCAGTATTTT

J gene: TRBJ1-1
D gene: TRBD1
clone size: NA
V gene: TRBV30
CDR3 protein: CALGQTNTEAFF
CDR3 DNA: TGTGCCTTGGGACAGACGAACACTGAAGCTTTCTTT

J gene: TRBJ1-5
D gene: NA
clone size: few
V gene: TRBV6-1
CDR3 protein: CASSRDTSNQPQHF
CDR3 DNA: TGTGCCAGCAGCCGGGACACGAGCAATCAGCCCCAGCATTTT

J gene: TRBJ2-1
D gene: TRBD1
clone size: NA
V gene: TRBV24-1
CDR3 protein: CATSVPGQGQNNEQFF
CDR3 DNA: TGTGCCACCAGTGTTCCCGGACAGGGGCAGAACAATGAGCAGTTCTTC

J gene: TRBJ1-1
D gene: NA
clone size: few
V gene: TRBV24-1
CDR3 protein: CATRTEANTEAFF
CDR3 DNA: TGTGCCACCAGGACAGAGGCGAACACTGAAGCTTTCTTT

J gene: TRBJ2-1
D gene: NA
clone size: few
V gene: TRBV7-9
CDR3 protein: CASRPVQSSYNEQFF
CDR3 DNA: TGTGCCAGCAGGCCCGTGCAGAGCTCCTACAATGAGCAGTTCTTC

J gene: TRBJ2-7
D gene: NA
clone size: NA
V gene: TRBV9
CDR3 protein: CASSTGDISYEQYF
CDR3 DNA: TGTGCCAGCAGCACCGGGGACATCTCCTACGAGCAGTACTTC

J gene: TRBJ2-4
D gene: NA
clone size: NA
V gene: TRBV28
CDR3 protein: CASRSGGAKNIQYF
CDR3 DNA: TGTGCCAGCAGGTCAGGTGGCGCCAAAAACATTCAGTACTTC

J gene: TRBJ2-3
D gene: TRBD2
clone size: few
V gene: TRBV12-3/TRBV12-4
CDR3 protein: CASSFGGDGDTQYF
CDR3 DNA: TGTGCCAGCAGTTTCGGGGGGGATGGAGATACGCAGTATTTT

J gene: TRBJ2-1
D gene: TRBD2
clone size: NA
V gene: TRBV5-1
CDR3 protein: CASSLHGAGDNEQFF
CDR3 DNA: TGCGCCAGCAGCCTACATGGGGCGGGAGACAATGAGCAGTTCTTC

J gene: TRBJ2-7
D gene: TRBD2
clone size: NA
V gene: TRBV20-1
CDR3 protein: CSASRPGGPHEQYF
CDR3 DNA: TGCAGTGCTAGTCGGCCGGGAGGGCCCCACGAGCAGTACTTC

J gene: TRBJ1-2
D gene: TRBD1
clone size: NA
V gene: TRBV2
CDR3 protein: CASRGITGGAGGYTF
CDR3 DNA: TGTGCCAGCAGGGGTATCACAGGGGGCGCGGGTGGCTACACCTTC

J gene: TRBJ2-3
D gene: NA
clone size: NA
V gene: TRBV20-1
CDR3 protein: CSARLEGARADTQYF
CDR3 DNA: TGCAGTGCCAGACTGGAAGGGGCGCGGGCAGATACGCAGTATTTT

J gene: TRBJ2-5
D gene: NA
clone size: many
V gene: TRBV6-5
CDR3 protein: CASSFRQAYRETQYF
CDR3 DNA: TGTGCCAGCAGTTTCAGACAGGCGTACAGAGAGACCCAGTACTTC

J gene: TRBJ2-7
D gene: TRBD2
clone size: NA
V gene: TRBV4-1
CDR3 protein: CASSQTGLAIYEQYF
CDR3 DNA: TGCGCCAGCAGCCAAACGGGACTAGCTATCTACGAGCAGTACTTC

J gene: TRBJ2-6
D gene: NA
clone size: many
V gene: TRBV5-1
CDR3 protein: CASSLGSGANVLTF
CDR3 DNA: TGTGCCAGCAGCTTGGGTTCTGGAGCCAACGTCCTGACTTTC

J gene: TRBJ1-2
D gene: NA
clone size: few
V gene: TRBV5-1
CDR3 protein: CASSLGGRNTYGYTF
CDR3 DNA: TGCGCCAGCAGCCTAGGGGGGCGGAACACCTATGGCTACACCTTC

J gene: TRBJ1-5
D gene: NA
clone size: NA
V gene: TRBV15
CDR3 protein: CATSRDRQARRGSNQPQHF
CDR3 DNA: TGTGCCACCAGCAGAGATCGCCAAGCGAGGCGGGGGAGCAATCAGCCCCAGCATTTT

J gene: TRBJ2-7
D gene: NA
clone size: few
V gene: TRBV7-6
CDR3 protein: CASSSGRITITGTGYEQYF
CDR3 DNA: TGTGCCAGCAGCTCCGGGCGGATTACAATTACCGGGACTGGCTACGAGCAGTACTTC

J gene: TRBJ2-6
D gene: TRBD2
clone size: NA
V gene: TRBV12-3/TRBV12-4
CDR3 protein: CASSRLAGGLGANVLTF
CDR3 DNA: TGTGCCAGCAGCAGACTAGCGGGAGGGCTCGGGGCCAACGTCCTGACTTTC

J gene: TRBJ1-1
D gene: NA
clone size: NA
V gene: TRBV5-5
CDR3 protein: CASSLPTRGLEAFF
CDR3 DNA: TGTGCCAGCAGCTTGCCTACCCGGGGCCTCGAAGCTTTCTTT

J gene: TRBJ2-1
D gene: NA
clone size: many
V gene: TRBV11-2
CDR3 protein: CASSLVPGEQFF
CDR3 DNA: TGTGCCAGCAGCTTAGTCCCAGGAGAGCAGTTCTTC

J gene: TRBJ2-1
D gene: TRBD2
clone size: NA
V gene: TRBV6-6
CDR3 protein: CASSSRKASGSYNEQFF
CDR3 DNA: TGTGCCAGCAGTTCCCGCAAGGCTAGCGGCTCCTACAATGAGCAGTTCTTC

J gene: TRBJ2-1
D gene: TRBD2
clone size: few
V gene: TRBV5-1
CDR3 protein: CASRRLAGGQYNEQFF
CDR3 DNA: TGCGCCAGCAGGCGCCTAGCGGGAGGGCAATACAATGAGCAGTTCTTC

J gene: TRBJ2-2
D gene: TRBD1
clone size: NA
V gene: TRBV2
CDR3 protein: CASSGMTGADTGELFF
CDR3 DNA: TGTGCCAGCAGTGGAATGACAGGGGCGGACACCGGGGAGCTGTTTTTT

J gene: TRBJ2-1
D gene: TRBD2
clone size: NA
V gene: TRBV4-2
CDR3 protein: CASSQTSGLAGENEQFF
CDR3 DNA: TGTGCCAGCAGCCAAACATCGGGCCTAGCGGGGGAGAATGAGCAGTTCTTC

J gene: TRBJ2-7
D gene: NA
clone size: many
V gene: TRBV15
CDR3 protein: CATSREGGSYEQYF
CDR3 DNA: TGTGCCACCAGCAGAGAGGGCGGTTCCTACGAGCAGTACTTC

J gene: TRBJ2-1
D gene: TRBD1
clone size: few
V gene: TRBV7-9
CDR3 protein: CASSPTGDLYNEQFF
CDR3 DNA: TGTGCCAGCAGCCCGACAGGGGACCTCTACAATGAGCAGTTCTTC

J gene: TRBJ2-5
D gene: NA
clone size: NA
V gene: TRBV20-1
CDR3 protein: CSAKRQETQYF
CDR3 DNA: TGCAGTGCTAAGAGACAAGAGACCCAGTACTTC

J gene: TRBJ2-5
D gene: NA
clone size: few
V gene: TRBV29-1
CDR3 protein: CSVSEVGSQYF
CDR3 DNA: TGCAGCGTCTCTGAAGTGGGGAGCCAGTACTTC

J gene: TRBJ2-5
D gene: NA
clone size: few
V gene: TRBV5-1
CDR3 protein: CASSPGTLETQYF
CDR3 DNA: TGCGCCAGCAGCCCCGGGACACTCGAGACCCAGTACTTC

J gene: TRBJ1-2
D gene: TRBD1
clone size: few
V gene: TRBV6-5
CDR3 protein: CASSPTGINYGYTF
CDR3 DNA: TGTGCCAGCAGTCCGACAGGGATAAACTATGGCTACACCTTC

J gene: TRBJ1-2
D gene: NA
clone size: NA
V gene: TRBV4-3
CDR3 protein: CASSQDLHSYGYTF
CDR3 DNA: TGCGCCAGCAGCCAAGACCTACACAGCTATGGCTACACCTTC

J gene: TRBJ1-5
D gene: NA
clone size: few
V gene: TRBV18
CDR3 protein: CASSPSRGQPSNQPQHF
CDR3 DNA: TGTGCCAGCTCACCGAGCAGGGGTCAGCCGAGCAATCAGCCCCAGCATTTT

J gene: TRBJ2-5
D gene: NA
clone size: few
V gene: TRBV6-6
CDR3 protein: CASSYSLRETQYF
CDR3 DNA: TGTGCCAGCAGTTACTCCCTCAGGGAGACCCAGTACTTC

J gene: TRBJ1-1
D gene: NA
clone size: NA
V gene: TRBV6-2/TRBV6-3
CDR3 protein: CASRSQVGPGTEAFF
CDR3 DNA: TGTGCCAGCAGAAGCCAGGTGGGCCCCGGCACTGAAGCTTTCTTT

J gene: TRBJ1-4
D gene: TRBD1
clone size: NA
V gene: TRBV20-1
CDR3 protein: CSARDRGRVGEKLFF
CDR3 DNA: TGCAGTGCTAGGGACAGGGGGCGAGTGGGTGAAAAACTGTTTTTT

J gene: TRBJ1-5
D gene: TRBD1
clone size: medium-sized
V gene: TRBV9
CDR3 protein: CASSPGQGHQPQHF
CDR3 DNA: TGTGCCAGCAGCCCCGGACAGGGGCATCAGCCCCAGCATTTT

J gene: TRBJ2-7
D gene: NA
clone size: NA
V gene: TRBV25-1
CDR3 protein: CASSGPLGWGDEQYF
CDR3 DNA: TGTGCCAGCAGTGGACCTCTGGGGTGGGGCGACGAGCAGTACTTC

J gene: TRBJ2-7
D gene: NA
clone size: NA
V gene: TRBV7-8
CDR3 protein: CASSYRSDEQYF
CDR3 DNA: TGTGCCAGCAGCTATCGGTCGGACGAGCAGTACTTC

J gene: TRBJ1-2
D gene: TRBD1
clone size: NA
V gene: TRBV7-9
CDR3 protein: CASSRDSLANYGYTF
CDR3 DNA: TGTGCCAGCAGTCGGGACAGTTTAGCTAACTATGGCTACACCTTC

J gene: TRBJ2-3
D gene: TRBD2
clone size: NA
V gene: TRBV6-2/TRBV6-3
CDR3 protein: CASSSGTSGESTDTQYF
CDR3 DNA: TGTGCCAGCAGCTCTGGGACTAGCGGGGAAAGCACAGATACGCAGTATTTT

J gene: TRBJ2-7
D gene: TRBD1
clone size: NA
V gene: TRBV30
CDR3 protein: CAWSTGTGRYEQYF
CDR3 DNA: TGTGCCTGGAGTACAGGGACAGGGCGCTACGAGCAGTACTTC

J gene: TRBJ1-5
D gene: NA
clone size: NA
V gene: TRBV4-1
CDR3 protein: CASSQDRVGGNQPQHF
CDR3 DNA: TGCGCCAGCAGCCAAGACAGGGTTGGTGGCAATCAGCCCCAGCATTTT

J gene: TRBJ2-7
D gene: NA
clone size: NA
V gene: TRBV7-8
CDR3 protein: CASSLILGDYEQYF
CDR3 DNA: TGTGCCAGCAGCTTAATATTGGGGGACTACGAGCAGTACTTC

J gene: TRBJ1-1
D gene: TRBD1
clone size: few
V gene: TRBV9
CDR3 protein: CASSARPDRGKAFF
CDR3 DNA: TGTGCCAGCAGCGCGAGACCAGACAGGGGAAAAGCTTTCTTT

J gene: TRBJ2-5
D gene: TRBD2
clone size: few
V gene: TRBV20-1
CDR3 protein: CSASPLAVQETQYF
CDR3 DNA: TGCAGTGCTAGTCCCCTAGCGGTCCAAGAGACCCAGTACTTC

J gene: TRBJ1-1
D gene: TRBD1
clone size: NA
V gene: TRBV12-5
CDR3 protein: CASGLAIGGGQGRWNTEAFF
CDR3 DNA: TGTGCTAGTGGTTTAGCCATCGGGGGGGGACAGGGTCGTTGGAACACTGAAGCTTTCTTT

J gene: TRBJ2-2
D gene: NA
clone size: few
V gene: TRBV4-2
CDR3 protein: CASSQVRGYLTGELFF
CDR3 DNA: TGTGCCAGCAGCCAAGTGCGGGGCTACCTCACCGGGGAGCTGTTTTTT

J gene: TRBJ2-7
D gene: TRBD2
clone size: NA
V gene: TRBV11-3
CDR3 protein: CASSSIRGLPSF
CDR3 DNA: TGTGCCAGCAGCTCAATCCGGGGACTACCGAGCTTC

J gene: TRBJ2-6
D gene: NA
clone size: few
V gene: TRBV12-3/TRBV12-4
CDR3 protein: CASSPYPWGKGANVLTF
CDR3 DNA: TGTGCCAGCAGCCCCTACCCCTGGGGGAAGGGGGCCAACGTCCTGACTTTC

J gene: TRBJ2-3
D gene: NA
clone size: few
V gene: TRBV7-6
CDR3 protein: CASSPRTGDTQYF
CDR3 DNA: TGTGCCAGCAGCCCCCGGACTGGAGATACGCAGTATTTT

J gene: TRBJ2-7
D gene: NA
clone size: few
V gene: TRBV4-1
CDR3 protein: CASSQGQGGDEQYF
CDR3 DNA: TGCGCCAGCAGCCAAGGGCAGGGGGGCGACGAGCAGTACTTC

J gene: TRBJ2-3
D gene: TRBD2
clone size: NA
V gene: TRBV4-3
CDR3 protein: CASSEGTSGTALSTDTQYF
CDR3 DNA: TGCGCCAGCAGCGAGGGGACTAGCGGGACCGCGCTTAGCACAGATACGCAGTATTTT